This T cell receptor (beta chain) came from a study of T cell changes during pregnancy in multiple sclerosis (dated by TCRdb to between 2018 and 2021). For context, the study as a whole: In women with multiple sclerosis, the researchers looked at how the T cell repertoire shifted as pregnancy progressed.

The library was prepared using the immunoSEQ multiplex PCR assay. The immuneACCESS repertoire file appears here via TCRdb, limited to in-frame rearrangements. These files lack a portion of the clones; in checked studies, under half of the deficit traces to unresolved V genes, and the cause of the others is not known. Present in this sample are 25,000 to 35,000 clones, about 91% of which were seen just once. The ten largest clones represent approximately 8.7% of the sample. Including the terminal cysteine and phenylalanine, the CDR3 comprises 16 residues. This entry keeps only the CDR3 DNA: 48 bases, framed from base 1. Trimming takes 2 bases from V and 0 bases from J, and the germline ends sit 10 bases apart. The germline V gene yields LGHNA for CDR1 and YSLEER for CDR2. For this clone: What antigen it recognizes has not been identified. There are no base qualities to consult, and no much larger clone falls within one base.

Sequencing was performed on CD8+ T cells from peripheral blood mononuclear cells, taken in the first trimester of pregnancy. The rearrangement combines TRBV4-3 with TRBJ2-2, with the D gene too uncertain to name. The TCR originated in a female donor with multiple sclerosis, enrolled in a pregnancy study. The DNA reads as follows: TGCGCCAGCAGCCAAAACTACAACTCGAACACCGGGGAGCTGTTTTTT. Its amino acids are CASSQNYNSNTGELFF.